This T cell receptor (beta chain) was captured in a study of T cell responses to AZD1222 COVID-19 vaccine. CDR3 length equals 15 residues. Germline V gives CDR1 GTSNPN, CDR2 SVGIG (reference sequence). The V gene lost 8 bases and the J gene lost 0 bases, with 17 bases spanning the gap. Concerning this clone itself: Antigen unknown.

Libraries were prepared by immunoSEQ multiplex PCR; TCRdb keeps only in-frame clonotypes and omits some of them. The data show more than 90,000 clones, roughly 86% seen once. Study-level results: In a largely white British group with more females than males, clonal diversity was possibly underestimated.

V and J are TRBV30 and TRBJ2-1; D is possibly TRBD2 (7 bases). This receptor was identified in an adult who received the AZD1222 COVID-19 vaccine. The sequenced sample was peripheral blood, obtained 28 days after the second AZD1222 dose. CDR3 sequence: CALETGGPSYNEQFF. In DNA form, the CDR3 reads TGTGCCCTGGAAACCGGGGGGCCCTCCTACAATGAGCAGTTCTTC. Complete variable domain (other parts from reference TRBV30 and TRBJ2-1): SQTIHQWPATLVQPVGSPLSLECTVEGTSNPNLYWYRQAAGRGLQLLFYSVGIGQISSEVPQNLSASRPQDRQFILSSKKLLLSDSGFYLCALETGGPSYNEQFFGPGTRLTVL.